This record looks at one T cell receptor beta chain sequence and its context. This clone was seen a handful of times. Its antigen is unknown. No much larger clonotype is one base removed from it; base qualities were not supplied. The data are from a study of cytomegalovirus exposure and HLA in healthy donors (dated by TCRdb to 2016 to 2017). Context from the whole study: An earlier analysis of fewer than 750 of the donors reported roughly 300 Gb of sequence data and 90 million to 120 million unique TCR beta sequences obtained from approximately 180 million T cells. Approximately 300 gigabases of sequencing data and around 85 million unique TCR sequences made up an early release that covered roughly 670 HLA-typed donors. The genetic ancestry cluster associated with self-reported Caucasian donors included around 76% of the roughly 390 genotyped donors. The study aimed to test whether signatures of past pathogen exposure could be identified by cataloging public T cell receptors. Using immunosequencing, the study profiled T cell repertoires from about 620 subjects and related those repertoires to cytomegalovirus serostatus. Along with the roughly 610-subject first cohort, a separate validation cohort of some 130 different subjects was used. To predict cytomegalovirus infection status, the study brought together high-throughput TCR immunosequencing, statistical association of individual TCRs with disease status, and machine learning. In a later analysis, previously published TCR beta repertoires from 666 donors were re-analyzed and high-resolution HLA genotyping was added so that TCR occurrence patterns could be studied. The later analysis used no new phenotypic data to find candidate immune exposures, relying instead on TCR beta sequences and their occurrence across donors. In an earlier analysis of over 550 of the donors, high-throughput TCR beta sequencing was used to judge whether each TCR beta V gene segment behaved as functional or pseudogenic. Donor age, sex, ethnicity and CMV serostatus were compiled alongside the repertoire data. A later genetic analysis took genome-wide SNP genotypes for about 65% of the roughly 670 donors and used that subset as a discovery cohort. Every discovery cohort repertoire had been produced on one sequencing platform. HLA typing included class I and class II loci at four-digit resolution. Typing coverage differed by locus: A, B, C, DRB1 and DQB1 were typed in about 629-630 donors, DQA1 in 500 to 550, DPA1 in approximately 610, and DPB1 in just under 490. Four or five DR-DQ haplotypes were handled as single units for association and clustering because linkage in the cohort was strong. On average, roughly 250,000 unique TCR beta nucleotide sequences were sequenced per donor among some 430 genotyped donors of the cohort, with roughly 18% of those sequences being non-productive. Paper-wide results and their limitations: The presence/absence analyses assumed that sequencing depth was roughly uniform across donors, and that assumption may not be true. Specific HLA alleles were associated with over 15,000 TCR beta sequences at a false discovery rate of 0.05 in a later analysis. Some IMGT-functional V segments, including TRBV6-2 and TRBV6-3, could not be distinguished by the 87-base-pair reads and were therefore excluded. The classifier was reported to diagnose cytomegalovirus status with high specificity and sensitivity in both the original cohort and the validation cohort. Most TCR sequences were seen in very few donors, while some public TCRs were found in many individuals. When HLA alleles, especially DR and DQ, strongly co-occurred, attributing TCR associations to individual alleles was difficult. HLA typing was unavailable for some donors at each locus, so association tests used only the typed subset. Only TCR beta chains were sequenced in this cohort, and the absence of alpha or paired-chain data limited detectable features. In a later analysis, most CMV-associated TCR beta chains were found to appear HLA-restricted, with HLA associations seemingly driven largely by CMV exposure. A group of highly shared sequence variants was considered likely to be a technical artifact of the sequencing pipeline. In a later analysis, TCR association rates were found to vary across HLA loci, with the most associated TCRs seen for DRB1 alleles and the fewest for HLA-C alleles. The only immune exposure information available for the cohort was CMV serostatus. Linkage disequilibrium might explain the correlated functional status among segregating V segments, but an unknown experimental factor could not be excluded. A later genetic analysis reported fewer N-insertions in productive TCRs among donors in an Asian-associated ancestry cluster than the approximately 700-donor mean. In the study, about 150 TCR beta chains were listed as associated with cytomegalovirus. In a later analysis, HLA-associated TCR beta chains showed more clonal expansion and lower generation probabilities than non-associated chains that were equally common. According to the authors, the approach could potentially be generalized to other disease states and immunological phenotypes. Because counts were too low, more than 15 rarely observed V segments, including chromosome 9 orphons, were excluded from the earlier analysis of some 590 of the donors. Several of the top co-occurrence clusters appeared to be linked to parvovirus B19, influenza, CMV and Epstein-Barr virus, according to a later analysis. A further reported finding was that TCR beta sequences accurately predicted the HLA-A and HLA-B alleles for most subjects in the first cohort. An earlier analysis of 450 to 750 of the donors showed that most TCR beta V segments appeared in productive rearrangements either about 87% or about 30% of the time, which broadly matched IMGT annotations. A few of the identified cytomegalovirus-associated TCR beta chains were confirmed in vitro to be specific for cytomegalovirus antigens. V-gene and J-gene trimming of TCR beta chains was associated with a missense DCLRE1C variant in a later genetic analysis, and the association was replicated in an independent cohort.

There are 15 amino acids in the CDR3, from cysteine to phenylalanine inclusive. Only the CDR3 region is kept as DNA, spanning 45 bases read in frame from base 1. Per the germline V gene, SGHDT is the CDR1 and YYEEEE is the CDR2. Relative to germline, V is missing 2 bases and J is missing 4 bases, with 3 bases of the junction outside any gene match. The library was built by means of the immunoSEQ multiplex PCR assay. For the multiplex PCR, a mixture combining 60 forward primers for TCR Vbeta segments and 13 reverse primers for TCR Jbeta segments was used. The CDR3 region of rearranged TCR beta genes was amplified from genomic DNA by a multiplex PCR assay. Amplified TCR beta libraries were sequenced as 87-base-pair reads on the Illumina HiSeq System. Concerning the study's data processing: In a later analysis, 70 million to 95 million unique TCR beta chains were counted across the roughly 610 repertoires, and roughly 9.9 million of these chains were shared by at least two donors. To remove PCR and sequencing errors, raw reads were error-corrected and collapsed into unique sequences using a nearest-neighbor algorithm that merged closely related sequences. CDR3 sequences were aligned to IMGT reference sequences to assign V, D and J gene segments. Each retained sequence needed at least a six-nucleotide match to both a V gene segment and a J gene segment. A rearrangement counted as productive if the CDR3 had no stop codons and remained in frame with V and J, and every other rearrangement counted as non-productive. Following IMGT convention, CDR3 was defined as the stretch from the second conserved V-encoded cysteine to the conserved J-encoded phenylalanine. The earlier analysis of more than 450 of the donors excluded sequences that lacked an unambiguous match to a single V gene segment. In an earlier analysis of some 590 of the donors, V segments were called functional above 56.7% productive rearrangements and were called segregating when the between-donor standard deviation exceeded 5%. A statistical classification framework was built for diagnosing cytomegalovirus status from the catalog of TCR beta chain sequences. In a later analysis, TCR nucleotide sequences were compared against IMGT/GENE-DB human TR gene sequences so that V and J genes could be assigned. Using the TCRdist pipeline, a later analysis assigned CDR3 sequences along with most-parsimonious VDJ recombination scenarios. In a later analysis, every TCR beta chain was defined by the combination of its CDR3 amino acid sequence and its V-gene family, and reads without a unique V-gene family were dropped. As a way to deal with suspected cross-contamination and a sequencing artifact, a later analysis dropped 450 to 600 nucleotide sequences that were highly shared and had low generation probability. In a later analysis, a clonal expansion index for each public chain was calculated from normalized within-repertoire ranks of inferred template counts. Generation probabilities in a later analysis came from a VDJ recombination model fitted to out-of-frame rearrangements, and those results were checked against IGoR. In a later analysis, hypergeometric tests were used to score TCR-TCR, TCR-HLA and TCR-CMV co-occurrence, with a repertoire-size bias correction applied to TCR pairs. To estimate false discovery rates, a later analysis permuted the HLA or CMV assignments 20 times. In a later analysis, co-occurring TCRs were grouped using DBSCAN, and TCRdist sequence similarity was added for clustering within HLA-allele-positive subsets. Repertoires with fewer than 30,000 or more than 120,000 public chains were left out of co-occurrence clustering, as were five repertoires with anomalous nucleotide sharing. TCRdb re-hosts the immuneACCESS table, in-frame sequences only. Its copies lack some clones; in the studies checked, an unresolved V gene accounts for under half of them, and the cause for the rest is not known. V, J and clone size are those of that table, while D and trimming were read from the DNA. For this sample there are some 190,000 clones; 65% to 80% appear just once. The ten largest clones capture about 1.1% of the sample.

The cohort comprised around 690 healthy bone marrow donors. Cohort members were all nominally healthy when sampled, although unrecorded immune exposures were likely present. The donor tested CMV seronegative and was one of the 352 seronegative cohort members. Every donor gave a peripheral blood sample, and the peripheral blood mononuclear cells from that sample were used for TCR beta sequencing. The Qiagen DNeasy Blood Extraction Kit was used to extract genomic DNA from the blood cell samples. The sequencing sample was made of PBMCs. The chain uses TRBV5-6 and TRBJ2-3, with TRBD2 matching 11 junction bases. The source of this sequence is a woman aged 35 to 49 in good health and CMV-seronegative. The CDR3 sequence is CASSFIAGGSDTQYF. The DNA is TGTGCCAGCAGCTTTATAGCGGGAGGGTCAGATACGCAGTATTTT.